This T cell receptor beta chain was documented in a study of T cells in localized non-small cell lung cancer. In regard to this clone: Its cognate antigen is unknown.

Study outcomes and limitations: Uninvolved adjacent lung had the highest recorded T cell clonality, with tumor below it.

Sequenced by immunoSEQ multiplex PCR; TCRdb stores in-frame clones only, minus some. This table has 61,000 or so clones, 86% appearing once. The receptor was derived from a woman aged 35-75 years with stage I lung adenocarcinoma. The sequencing used peripheral blood, collected before any cancer treatment.

The CDR3 bases are TGCAGCGTTGGGACGGGTAACACCGGGGAGCTGTTTTTT. Protein product: CSVGTGNTGELFF. The genes are TRBV29-1 and TRBJ2-2; no clear D gene. This CDR3 is 13 amino acids long. Per germline, CDR1 SQVTM and CDR2 ANQGSEA. V lost 4 bases, J lost 2 bases, and 8 bases lay in between.